Listed below are T cell receptor beta chains from one sample, sequenced in a study of blood T cell repertoires in COVID-19. The repertoire was sequenced with immunoSEQ multiplex PCR; TCRdb's copy has only in-frame clones and lacks some. The sample has some 190,000 clones, 65% to 85% seen once. The sample was PBMCs or T cells enriched from blood (not recorded which). These receptors were collected from a man aged 30-40 years with acute COVID-19. CDR3s include the opening cysteine and the closing phenylalanine or tryptophan. The order of the fields is J gene, D gene, V gene, clone size, CDR3 protein, CDR3 DNA. D genes are given only for firm matches. Size is stated for part of the rows, as once, few or many counts, or as a class when the clone is expanded.

>TRBJ2-7|NA|TRBV7-2|NA
CASSTKVDRPYEQYF
TGTGCCAGCAGCACTAAGGTAGATAGGCCGTACGAGCAGTACTTC
>TRBJ1-6|TRBD1|TRBV9|NA
CASSVAGGGSPLHF
TGTGCCAGCAGCGTAGCAGGGGGTGGCTCACCCCTCCACTTT
>TRBJ2-3|TRBD1|TRBV13|NA
CASSWGQGKGTQYF
TGTGCCAGCAGCTGGGGACAGGGGAAGGGAACGCAGTATTTT
>TRBJ2-7|NA|TRBV5-4|NA
CASSFRLSSYEQYF
TGTGCCAGCAGCTTCAGGTTGAGCTCCTACGAGCAGTACTTC
>TRBJ2-3|NA|TRBV15|NA
CATSRDGGQALTDTQYF
TGTGCCACCAGCAGAGATGGAGGCCAAGCTCTCACAGATACGCAGTATTTT
>TRBJ2-7|NA|TRBV13|NA
CASSFPTLSYEQYF
TGTGCCAGCAGCTTCCCGACACTTTCCTACGAGCAGTACTTC
>TRBJ1-5|TRBD1|TRBV19|NA
CASSLGTGLQPQHF
TGTGCCAGTAGTCTTGGGACAGGGCTTCAGCCCCAGCATTTT
>TRBJ1-2|NA|TRBV27|once
CASSLTPGNYGYTF
TGTGCCAGCAGTTTAACGCCGGGGAACTATGGCTACACCTTC
>TRBJ1-1|NA|TRBV10-3|NA
CAIGGDRTQNTEAFF
TGTGCCATCGGGGGAGACAGGACCCAGAACACTGAAGCTTTCTTT
>TRBJ2-7|NA|TRBV14|NA
CASSDSYEQYF
TGTGCCAGCAGCGACAGCTACGAGCAGTACTTC
>TRBJ1-1|NA|TRBV27|NA
CASRTTGNAEAFF
TGTGCCAGCCGAACGACAGGCAACGCTGAAGCTTTCTTT
>TRBJ2-7|TRBD1|TRBV28|NA
CASTLTGVSYEQYF
TGTGCCAGCACCCTGACAGGGGTCTCCTACGAGCAGTACTTC
>TRBJ2-3|TRBD1|TRBV9|few
CASSYRGQYTDTQYF
TGTGCCAGCAGCTACAGGGGACAGTACACAGATACGCAGTATTTT
>TRBJ2-7|NA|TRBV29-1|NA
CSVGTGPGYEQYF
TGCAGCGTTGGTACAGGGCCCGGCTACGAGCAGTACTTC
>TRBJ1-2|TRBD1|TRBV18|NA
CASSPKAGGADDGYTF
TGTGCCAGCTCACCCAAGGCAGGGGGCGCCGATGATGGCTACACCTTC
>TRBJ2-1|NA|TRBV6-5|NA
CASSLSYEQFF
TGTGCCAGCAGCCTTAGCTATGAGCAGTTCTTC
>TRBJ2-1|NA|TRBV9|few
CASSVGASSYNEQFF
TGTGCCAGCAGCGTAGGGGCGAGCTCCTACAATGAGCAGTTCTTC
>TRBJ2-2|NA|TRBV7-2|NA
CASSLVGGTGELFF
TGTGCCAGCAGCTTGGTAGGGGGAACCGGGGAGCTGTTTTTT
>TRBJ1-1|TRBD1|TRBV18|NA
CASSPLTGDNTEAFF
TGTGCCAGCTCACCCTTGACAGGGGATAACACTGAAGCTTTCTTT
>TRBJ1-2|TRBD1|TRBV12-5|many
CASGSPGTGPGYTF
TGTGCTAGTGGTTCCCCAGGGACAGGCCCCGGCTACACCTTC
>TRBJ1-1|NA|TRBV18|few
CASSPQTGPGTEAFF
TGTGCCAGCTCACCCCAGACAGGACCTGGCACTGAAGCTTTCTTT
>TRBJ1-1|NA|TRBV5-6|once
CASSLASEAFF
TGTGCCAGCAGCTTGGCGTCGGAAGCTTTCTTT
>TRBJ1-1|NA|TRBV2|once
CASTLQGDTEAFF
TGTGCCAGCACACTCCAAGGGGACACTGAAGCTTTCTTT
>TRBJ2-3|TRBD2|TRBV3-1/TRBV3-2|NA
CASSLGLAATDTQYF
TGTGCCAGCAGCCTCGGACTAGCGGCAACAGATACGCAGTATTTT
>TRBJ1-4|NA|TRBV1|NA
CTSSPSPTGQGTTNEKLFF
TGCACCAGCAGCCCATCCCCCACGGGACAGGGAACAACTAATGAAAAACTGTTTTTT
>TRBJ2-7|NA|TRBV5-5|NA
CASSLRAASSSYEQYF
TGTGCCAGCAGCTTGCGAGCGGCCTCGAGCTCCTACGAGCAGTACTTC
>TRBJ1-2|TRBD1|TRBV28|NA
CASSLSGQGTYGYTF
TGTGCCAGCAGTTTATCTGGACAGGGGACATATGGCTACACCTTC
>TRBJ2-7|NA|TRBV27|NA
CASSPWPGYEQYF
TGTGCCAGCAGTCCGTGGCCGGGTTACGAGCAGTACTTC
>TRBJ1-2|NA|TRBV19|NA
CASSIQGTNYGYTF
TGTGCCAGTAGTATCCAGGGGACTAACTATGGCTACACCTTC
>TRBJ2-7|NA|TRBV6-5|NA
CASTSSPGVSGVEQYF
TGTGCCAGCACTTCCTCACCGGGGGTTTCGGGTGTGGAGCAGTACTTC
>TRBJ2-3|NA|TRBV3-1/TRBV3-2|NA
CASSQRLVRTDTQYF
TGTGCCAGCAGCCAAAGACTAGTAAGGACAGATACGCAGTATTTT
>TRBJ1-1|NA|TRBV5-1|NA
CASSLAGIGVNTEAFF
TGCGCCAGCAGCTTGGCCGGCATAGGGGTGAACACTGAAGCTTTCTTT